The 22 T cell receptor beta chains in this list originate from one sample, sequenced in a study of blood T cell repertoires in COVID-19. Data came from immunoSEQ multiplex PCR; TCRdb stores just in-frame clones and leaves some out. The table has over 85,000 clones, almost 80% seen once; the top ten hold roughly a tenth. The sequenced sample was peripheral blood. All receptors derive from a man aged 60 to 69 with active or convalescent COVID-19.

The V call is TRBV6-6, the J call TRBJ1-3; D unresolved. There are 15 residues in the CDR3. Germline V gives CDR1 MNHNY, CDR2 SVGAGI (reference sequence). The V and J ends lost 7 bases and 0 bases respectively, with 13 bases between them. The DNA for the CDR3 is TGTGCCAGCACCCACCTCGTGAGCTCTGGAAACACCATATATTTT. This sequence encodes CASTHLVSSGNTIYF.

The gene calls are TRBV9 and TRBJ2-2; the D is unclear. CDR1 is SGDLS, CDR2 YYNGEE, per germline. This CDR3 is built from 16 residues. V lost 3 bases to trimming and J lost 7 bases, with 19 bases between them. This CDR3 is CASSAPHTTLIGELFF. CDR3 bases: TGTGCCAGCAGCGCCCCCCATACTACCTTAATCGGGGAGCTGTTTTTT.

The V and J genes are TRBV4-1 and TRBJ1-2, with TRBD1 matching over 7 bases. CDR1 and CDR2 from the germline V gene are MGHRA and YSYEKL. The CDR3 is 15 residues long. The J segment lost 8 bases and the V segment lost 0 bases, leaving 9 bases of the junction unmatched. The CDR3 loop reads CASSQDDREAFGYTF. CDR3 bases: TGCGCCAGCAGCCAAGATGACAGGGAGGCGTTCGGCTACACCTTC.

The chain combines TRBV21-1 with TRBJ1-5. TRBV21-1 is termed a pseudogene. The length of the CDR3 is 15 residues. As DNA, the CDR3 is TGTGCCAGCAGCAAAGTAGGGGGCGGGGGGCAGCCCCAGCATTTT. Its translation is CASSKVGGGGQPQHF.

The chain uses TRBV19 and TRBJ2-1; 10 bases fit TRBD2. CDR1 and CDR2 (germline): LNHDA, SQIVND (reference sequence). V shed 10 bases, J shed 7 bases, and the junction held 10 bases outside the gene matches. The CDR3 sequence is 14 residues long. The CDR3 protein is CATTGASGRNEQFF. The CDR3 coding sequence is TGTGCCACCACAGGGGCTAGCGGGAGAAATGAGCAGTTCTTC.

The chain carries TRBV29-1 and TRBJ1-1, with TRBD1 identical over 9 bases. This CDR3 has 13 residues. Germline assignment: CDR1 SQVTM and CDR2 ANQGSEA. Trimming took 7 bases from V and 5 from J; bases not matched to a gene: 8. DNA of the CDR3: TGCAGCGGGATAACAGGGGGCCGGACTGAAGCTTTCTTT. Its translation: CSGITGGRTEAFF.

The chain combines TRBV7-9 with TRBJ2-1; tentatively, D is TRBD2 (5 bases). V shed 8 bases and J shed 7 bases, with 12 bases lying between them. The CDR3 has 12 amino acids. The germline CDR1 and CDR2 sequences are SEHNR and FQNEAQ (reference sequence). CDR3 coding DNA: TGTGCCAGCGAAGGTCCGGGGAATGAGCAGTTCTTC. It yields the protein CASEGPGNEQFF.

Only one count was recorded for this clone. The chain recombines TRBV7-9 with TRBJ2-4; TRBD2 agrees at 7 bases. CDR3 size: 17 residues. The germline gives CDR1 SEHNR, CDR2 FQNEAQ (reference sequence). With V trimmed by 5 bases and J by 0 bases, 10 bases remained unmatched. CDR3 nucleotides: TGTGCCAGCAGCCCCAGTGCGTCTAGCGGAGCCAAAAACATTCAGTACTTC. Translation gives CASSPSASSGAKNIQYF.

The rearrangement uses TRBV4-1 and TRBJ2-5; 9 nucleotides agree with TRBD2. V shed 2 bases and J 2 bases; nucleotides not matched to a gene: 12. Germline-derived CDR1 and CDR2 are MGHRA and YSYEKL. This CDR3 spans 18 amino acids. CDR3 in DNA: TGCGCCAGCAGCCAAAGGCCTAGCGGGACCCCGAGTCAAGAGACCCAGTACTTC. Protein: CASSQRPSGTPSQETQYF.

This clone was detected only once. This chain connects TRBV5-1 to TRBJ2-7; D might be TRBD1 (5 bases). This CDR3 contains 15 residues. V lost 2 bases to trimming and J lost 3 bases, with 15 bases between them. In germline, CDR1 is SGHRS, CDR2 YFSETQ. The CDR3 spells CASSLALGPHYEQYF. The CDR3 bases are TGCGCCAGCAGCTTAGCTCTGGGGCCCCACTACGAGCAGTACTTC.

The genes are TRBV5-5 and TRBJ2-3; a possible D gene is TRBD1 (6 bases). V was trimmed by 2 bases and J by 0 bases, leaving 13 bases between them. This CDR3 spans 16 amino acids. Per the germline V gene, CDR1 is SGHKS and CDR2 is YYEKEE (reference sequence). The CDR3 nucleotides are TGTGCCAGCAGCTTCAGGGGAGAACGCAGCACAGATACGCAGTATTTT. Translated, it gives CASSFRGERSTDTQYF.

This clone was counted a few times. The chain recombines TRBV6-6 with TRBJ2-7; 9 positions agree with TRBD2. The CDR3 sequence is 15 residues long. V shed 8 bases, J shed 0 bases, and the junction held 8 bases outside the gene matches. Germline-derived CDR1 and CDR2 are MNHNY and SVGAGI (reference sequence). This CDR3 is CASGDSGSFSYEQYF. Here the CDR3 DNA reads TGTGCCAGCGGCGATAGCGGGAGTTTCTCCTACGAGCAGTACTTC.

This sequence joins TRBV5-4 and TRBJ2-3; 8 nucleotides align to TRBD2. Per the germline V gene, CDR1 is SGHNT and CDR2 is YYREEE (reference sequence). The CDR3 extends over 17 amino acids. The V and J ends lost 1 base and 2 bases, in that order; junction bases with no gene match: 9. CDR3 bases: TGTGCCAGCAGCTTGCCCGAAACTAGCGGCCCCACAGATACGCAGTATTTT. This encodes CASSLPETSGPTDTQYF.

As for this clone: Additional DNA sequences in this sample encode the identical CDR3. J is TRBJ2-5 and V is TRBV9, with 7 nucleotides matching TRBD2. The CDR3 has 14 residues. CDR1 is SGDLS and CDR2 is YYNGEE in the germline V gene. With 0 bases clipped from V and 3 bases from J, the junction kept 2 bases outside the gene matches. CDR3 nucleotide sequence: TGTGCCAGCAGCGTAGGTCTAGCGGAAGAGACCCAGTACTTC. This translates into CASSVGLAEETQYF.

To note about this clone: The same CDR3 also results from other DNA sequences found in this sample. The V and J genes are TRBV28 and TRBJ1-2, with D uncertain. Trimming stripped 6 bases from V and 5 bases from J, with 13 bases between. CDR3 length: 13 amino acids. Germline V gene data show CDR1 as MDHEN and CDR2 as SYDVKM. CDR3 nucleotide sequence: TGTGCCAGCAGCCTCACGGGAGTTTATGGCTACACCTTC. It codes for CASSLTGVYGYTF.

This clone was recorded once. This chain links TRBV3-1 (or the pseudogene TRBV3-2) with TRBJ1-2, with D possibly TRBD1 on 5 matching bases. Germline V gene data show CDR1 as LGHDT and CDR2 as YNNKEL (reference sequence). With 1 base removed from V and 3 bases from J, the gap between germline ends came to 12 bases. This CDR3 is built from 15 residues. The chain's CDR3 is CASSQGPGGYYGYTF. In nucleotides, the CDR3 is TGTGCCAGCAGCCAAGGTCCCGGGGGTTACTATGGCTACACCTTC.

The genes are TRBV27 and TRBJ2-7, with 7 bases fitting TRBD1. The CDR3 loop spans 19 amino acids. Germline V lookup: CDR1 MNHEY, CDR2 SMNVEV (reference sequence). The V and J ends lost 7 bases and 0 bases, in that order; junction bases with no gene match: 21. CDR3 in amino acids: CASTARQGKFFSFSYEQYV. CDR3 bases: TGTGCCAGCACCGCCCGACAGGGTAAATTTTTCTCTTTCTCCTACGAGCAGTACGTC.

CDR3 nucleotides: TGTGCCAGCAGTGAATTGAGCCTACCAAATGAAAAACTGTTTTTT. Its protein is CASSELSLPNEKLFF. V is TRBV2 and J is TRBJ1-4; no firm D call. CDR1 and CDR2 (germline): SNHLY, FYNNEI. V dropped 2 bases and J dropped 5 bases, with 12 bases sitting between them. The CDR3 runs to 15 residues.

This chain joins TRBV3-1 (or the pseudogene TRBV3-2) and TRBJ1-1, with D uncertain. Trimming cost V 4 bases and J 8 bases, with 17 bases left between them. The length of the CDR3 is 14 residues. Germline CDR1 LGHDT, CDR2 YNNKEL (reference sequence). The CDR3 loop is CASSPPGRPREAFF. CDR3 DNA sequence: TGTGCCAGCAGCCCCCCAGGCAGGCCTCGAGAAGCTTTCTTT.

CDR3 bases: TGTGCCAGCAGTTCCCACCCGGGAGGGGGGGATTACTCTGGAAACACCATATATTTT. Its translation: CASSSHPGGGDYSGNTIYF. This chain uses TRBV28 with TRBJ1-3, with D possibly being TRBD1 (6 bases). The CDR3 consists of 19 residues. The V gene lost 4 bases and the J gene lost 0 bases, with 22 bases spanning the gap. Germline V CDR1 and CDR2: MDHEN, SYDVKM.

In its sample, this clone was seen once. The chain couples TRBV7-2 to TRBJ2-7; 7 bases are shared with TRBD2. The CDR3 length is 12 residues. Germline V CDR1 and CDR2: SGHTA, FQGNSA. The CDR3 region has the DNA TGTGCGTCCCGCGGGGGTTCCTACGAGCAGTACTTC. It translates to CASRGGSYEQYF.

CDR3 DNA: TGTGCCAGTAATGAGCGGACTTATGAAAAACTGTTTTTT. It is translated as CASNERTYEKLFF. The gene calls are TRBV19 and TRBJ1-4, with D uncertain. The CDR3 length is 13 residues. Germline values: CDR1 LNHDA, CDR2 SQIVND (reference sequence). V gave up 7 bases and J gave up 6 bases, with 12 bases separating them.